A single sample is the source of the 6 T cell receptor beta chains below, sequenced in a study of PD-L1 blockade in urothelial cancer. The protocol was immunoSEQ multiplex PCR, while the TCRdb copy is restricted to in-frame clones and leaves out a portion. The table shows about 32,000 clones, with around 87% occurring only once. The input for sequencing was PBMCs, taken around atezolizumab (anti-PD-L1) treatment. The receptors originated from a man aged 50-60 years with urothelial cancer.

CDR3 sequence: CASSPPSQGPTGELFF. CDR3 nucleotide sequence: TGTGCCAGCTCACCACCGTCACAGGGGCCCACCGGGGAGCTGTTTTTT. The genes are TRBV18 and TRBJ2-2, with 7 bases lining up with TRBD1. Trimming cost V 0 bases and J 4 bases; bases outside gene matches: 5. The CDR3 loop spans 16 amino acids. Germline CDR1 and CDR2: KGHSH and LQKENI. The full variable domain, with the rest looked up from reference TRBV18 and TRBJ2-2, is NAGVMQNPRHLVRRRGQEARLRCSPMKGHSHVYWYRQLPEEGLKFMVYLQKENIIDESGMPKERFSAEFPKEGPSILRIQQVVRGDSAAYFCASSPPSQGPTGELFFGEGSRLTVL.

The V and J genes are TRBV2 and TRBJ1-2; D is undetermined. The CDR3 is made up of 12 amino acids. With 4 bases removed from V and 4 bases from J, the gap between germline ends came to 7 bases. Germline CDR1 reads SNHLY; CDR2 reads FYNNEI. The CDR3 reads CASSAGSYGYTF. The CDR3 DNA is TGTGCCAGCAGTGCAGGAAGCTATGGCTACACCTTC.

This CDR3 reads CASSLGQGGDTQYF. The CDR3 DNA sequence: TGCGCCAGCAGCTTGGGCCAGGGTGGAGATACGCAGTATTTT. The chain joins TRBV5-1 to TRBJ2-3; D is perhaps TRBD1 (5 bases). Trimming shortened V by 0 bases and J by 5 bases, and 10 bases separated the two germline ends. Germline CDR1 SGHRS, CDR2 YFSETQ. The CDR3 has 14 residues.

This chain connects TRBV18 to TRBJ2-3; 12 nucleotides line up with TRBD2. After removal of 8 bases from V and 5 bases from J, the junction contained 5 bases not matched to a gene. Germline V lookup: CDR1 KGHSH, CDR2 LQKENI. The CDR3 extends over 14 amino acids. As DNA, the CDR3 is TGTGCCAGCACCCGGACTAGCGGGGTAGATACGCAGTATTTT. Translation: CASTRTSGVDTQYF.

The chain carries TRBV4-1 and TRBJ1-1; D is perhaps TRBD1 (5 bases). Germline V gives CDR1 MGHRA, CDR2 YSYEKL. This CDR3 comprises 15 residues. V lost 6 bases to trimming and J lost 8 bases, with 22 bases between them. The CDR3 DNA sequence: TGCGCCAGCAGTCATCATCTCCAGGGTCCCCGGGAAGCTTTCTTT. It specifies CASSHHLQGPREAFF.

V usage is TRBV6-4 and J usage is TRBJ2-1, with TRBD2 matching over 10 bases. The CDR3 totals 14 residues. Germline V lookup: CDR1 MRHNA, CDR2 SNTAGT. The V segment lost 3 bases and the J segment 13 bases; nucleotides outside the gene matches: 9. The CDR3 spells CASSELAGASLQFF. In DNA, the CDR3 is TGTGCCAGCAGTGAGCTAGCGGGGGCCTCCCTTCAGTTCTTC.